Following are 10 T cell receptor beta chains from one sample sequenced in a study of T cell responses to AZD1222 COVID-19 vaccine. The table came from immunoSEQ multiplex PCR; TCRdb's copy has only in-frame clones and leaves some out. This sample has about 98,000 clones; roughly 84% occur once, and the top ten carry 15% to 20%. Here the sequenced sample was peripheral blood, taken on day 0 of AZD1222 vaccination. Source of these receptors: an adult in good health.

V and J are TRBV10-3 and TRBJ1-5; no clear D. Per the germline V gene, CDR1 is ENHRY and CDR2 is SYGVKD. The V end was cut by 1 base, the J end by 3 bases, with 13 bases between. The CDR3 length is 16 residues. In nucleotides, the CDR3 is TGTGCCATCAGTGAGTACATGCTGGGAATCAATCAGCCCCAGCATTTT. Its protein product is CAISEYMLGINQPQHF.

The chain uses TRBV2 and TRBJ1-4, with TRBD1 as a possible D gene (5 bases). The CDR3 covers 12 residues. V was pared by 6 bases and J by 8 bases, with 10 bases between. Germline values: CDR1 SNHLY, CDR2 FYNNEI. The CDR3 protein is CASRRQREKLFF. In nucleotides, the CDR3 is TGTGCCAGCAGGAGACAGCGAGAAAAACTGTTTTTT.

The CDR3 region is CASSPRQGSHTEAFF. The DNA for the CDR3 is TGTGCCAGTAGTCCACGACAGGGCTCACACACTGAAGCTTTCTTT. The chain combines TRBV19 with TRBJ1-1; 7 nucleotides align to TRBD1. Germline lookup yields CDR1 LNHDA and CDR2 SQIVND (reference sequence). The CDR3 spans 15 residues. J lost 3 bases, V lost 5 bases, and 9 bases had no gene match.

The chain joins TRBV7-7 to TRBJ1-5; 10 bases match TRBD1. Germline loops: CDR1 SSHAT, CDR2 FNYEAQ (reference sequence). The CDR3 spans 18 residues. V dropped 5 bases and J dropped 6; count of bases not matched to a gene: 16. The CDR3 protein is CASSKPGQGFQSGQPQHF. CDR3 DNA: TGTGCCAGCAGCAAACCGGGACAGGGGTTTCAAAGCGGTCAGCCCCAGCATTTT.

The rearrangement joins TRBV7-9 to TRBJ1-1, with D hard to call. The CDR3 is 14 residues long. Deletions cut 5 bases from V and 5 bases from J, with 15 bases between. Germline CDR1 reads SEHNR; CDR2 reads FQNEAQ (reference sequence). As DNA, the CDR3 is TGTGCCAGCAGCATGAGAGACTCGAGGACTGAAGCTTTCTTT. Protein product: CASSMRDSRTEAFF.

The chain carries TRBV28 and TRBJ1-2; D gene ambiguous. Per the germline V gene, CDR1 is MDHEN and CDR2 is SYDVKM. The V gene lost 8 bases and the J gene lost 4 bases, with 11 bases spanning the gap. The CDR3 runs to 12 residues. In DNA form, the CDR3 reads TGTGCCAGCGCAGAACTGGGCTATGGCTACACCTTC. Its translation: CASAELGYGYTF.

This clone was observed a single time. The chain recombines TRBV20-1 with TRBJ2-7; D is undetermined. There are 11 residues in the CDR3. Germline V gene sequence: CDR1 DFQATT, CDR2 SNEGSKA (reference sequence). Trimming took off 1 base at V and 4 bases at J, with 5 bases between the two ends. CDR3 coding DNA: TGCAGTGCTAGAGGAGAGTACGAGCAGTACTTC. It yields the protein CSARGEYEQYF.

This chain uses TRBV29-1 with TRBJ1-2; 9 bases agree with TRBD1. The V segment lost 2 bases and the J segment 3 bases; nucleotides outside the gene matches: 10. CDR3 size: 16 residues. Per the germline V gene, CDR1 is SQVTM and CDR2 is ANQGSEA. Here the CDR3 DNA reads TGCAGCGTTGAAAAGGGACAGGGCGTTGTGGACTATGGCTACACCTTC. This gives the protein CSVEKGQGVVDYGYTF. The full variable domain, in which reference TRBV29-1 and TRBJ1-2 provide the parts outside the CDR3, is SAVISQKPSRDICQRGTSLTIQCQVDSQVTMMFWYRQQPGQSLTLIATANQGSEATYESGFVIDKFPISRPNLTFSTLTVSNMSPEDSSIYLCSVEKGQGVVDYGYTFGSGTRLTVV.

The rearrangement links TRBV12-3 or TRBV12-4 to TRBJ2-4; no clear D gene. The length of the CDR3 is 11 residues. V was pared by 2 bases and J by 4 bases, with 0 bases between. The CDR3 DNA follows: TGTGCCAGCAGTTTAAAAAACATTCAGTACTTC. It encodes CASSLKNIQYF.

This clone was detected only a few times. The chain uses TRBV7-9 and TRBJ1-3, with a weak D call TRBD1 (5 bases). Trimming removed 9 bases at V and 2 bases at J, with 14 bases between. The CDR3 has 14 amino acids. Per germline, CDR1 SEHNR and CDR2 FQNEAQ (reference sequence). The DNA of the CDR3 is TGTGCCAGTCCGCCCCCAGGGCCTGGAAACACCATATATTTT. Amino acid sequence: CASPPPGPGNTIYF.